This TCR beta chain was obtained from a study of STAT3 mutations in large granular lymphocyte leukemia. The overall study: Roughly half of the longitudinally sequenced T-LGLL patients carried detectable canonical activating STAT3 mutations.

TCRdb's table, derived via immunoSEQ multiplex PCR, lists solely in-frame clones and lacks some. The sample has over 8,000 clones, roughly nine tenths seen once. Germline V gene lookup returns CDR1 SGHTA and CDR2 FQGNSA. V was pared by 1 base and J by 8 bases, with 12 bases between. This CDR3 has 14 residues. Findings and limits, study-wide: At least one immunodominant TCR beta clonotype appeared in every T-cell large granular lymphocyte leukemia patient. In about 30% of the 18 patients, new TCR clonotypes emerged after therapy.

Worth noting for this clone: The antigen remains undetermined.

The V gene is TRBV7-2, the J gene TRBJ2-1; D is unresolved. This clonotype originated in a man at least 80 years old with T-cell large granular lymphocyte leukemia. Some clones in this sample may be carry-over from other donors' samples. The source material was peripheral blood mononuclear cells. CDR3 region: CASSLGLGFDEQFF. In DNA form, the CDR3 reads TGTGCCAGCAGCTTAGGGCTGGGTTTCGATGAGCAGTTCTTC.